Below, 9 T cell receptor beta chains from the same sample are listed, as sequenced in a study of blood T cell repertoires in COVID-19. Sequencing used immunoSEQ multiplex PCR; TCRdb keeps in-frame clones, though not all of them. The sample has fewer than 85,000 clones, approximately 90% seen once. The source material was peripheral blood. The receptor set was obtained from a man aged 45-65 years with active COVID-19.

The chain uses TRBV7-9 and TRBJ1-2; 9 nucleotides align to TRBD1. The germline CDR1 and CDR2 sequences are SEHNR and FQNEAQ (reference sequence). The CDR3 has 15 residues. V was pared by 2 bases and J by 6 bases, with 7 bases of the junction left unmatched. The CDR3 DNA reads TGTGCCAGCAGCTTACCAGACAGGGGGTTCGATGGCTACACCTTC. It specifies CASSLPDRGFDGYTF.

This chain links TRBV7-2 with TRBJ1-1; no reliable D call. This CDR3 spans 15 amino acids. V was cut by 1 base and J by 0 bases, with 9 bases left in between. The germline V gene has CDR1 SGHTA and CDR2 FQGNSA. The CDR3 loop is CASSLVEGMNTEAFF. Written as DNA, the CDR3 is TGTGCCAGCAGCTTAGTTGAGGGAATGAACACTGAAGCTTTCTTT.

The chain combines TRBV5-1 with TRBJ2-7, with 8 bases that match TRBD1. Germline CDR1 SGHRS, CDR2 YFSETQ. The V gene end was trimmed by 0 bases and the J gene end by 2 bases; junction bases not matched to a gene: 7. The CDR3 is 16 residues long. CDR3 coding DNA: TGCGCCAGCAGCTTGGGGACGGGACAGGCAGCCTACGAGCAGTACTTC. This codes for CASSLGTGQAAYEQYF.

The chain joins TRBV9 to TRBJ2-1; 8 positions match TRBD2. V shed 3 bases and J 5 bases; nucleotides not matched to a gene: 7. Germline V lookup: CDR1 SGDLS, CDR2 YYNGEE. This CDR3 has 15 residues. The CDR3, as DNA: TGTGCCAGCAGCGCGGGGGGGCGCCTCAACAATGAGCAGTTCTTC. Its protein is CASSAGGRLNNEQFF.

This chain connects TRBV28 to TRBJ2-5, with D perhaps matching TRBD2 (6 bases). V lost 4 bases, J lost 6 bases, and 12 bases lay in between. CDR3 size: 13 residues. The V gene's germline CDR1 is MDHEN and CDR2 SYDVKM. The CDR3 DNA reads as TGTGCCAGCAGTTCCGGGGGAAGAAAGACCCAGTACTTC. Its protein is CASSSGGRKTQYF.

This chain uses TRBV5-1 with TRBJ2-5; 9 positions match TRBD1. This CDR3 has 15 amino acids. After removal of 4 bases from V and 5 bases from J, the junction contained 9 bases not matched to a gene. The germline V gene has CDR1 SGHRS and CDR2 YFSETQ. In DNA form, the CDR3 reads TGCGCCAGCAGCCCAGGGACAGGGCGGGATGAGACCCAGTACTTC. As protein: CASSPGTGRDETQYF.

The chain has TRBV6-5 and TRBJ2-5, with a weak D call TRBD2 (5 bases). CDR1 is MNHEY and CDR2 is SVGAGI in the germline V gene. This CDR3 comprises 14 residues. V was cut by 4 bases and J by 5 bases, with 14 bases left in between. In DNA form, the CDR3 reads TGTGCCAGCAGTTCCGGGGTTCCGGGCGAGACCCAGTACTTC. This codes for CASSSGVPGETQYF.

V gene TRBV4-1 combines with J gene TRBJ2-1, with no clear D. Germline lookup yields CDR1 MGHRA and CDR2 YSYEKL. The CDR3 runs 16 residues. The V and J ends lost 2 bases and 2 bases respectively, with 13 bases between them. The CDR3 bases are TGCGCCAGCAGCCAAATCCCCCTAAGCCCCTACAATGAGCAGTTCTTC. The encoded protein is CASSQIPLSPYNEQFF.

The chain joins TRBV12-3 or TRBV12-4 to TRBJ2-2; tentative D call: TRBD1 (5 bases). The CDR3 runs 13 residues. Trimming removed 2 bases at V and 5 bases at J, with 6 bases between. CDR3 bases: TGTGCCAGCAGTTTACAGGGAACCGGGGAGCTGTTTTTT. Translating gives CASSLQGTGELFF.